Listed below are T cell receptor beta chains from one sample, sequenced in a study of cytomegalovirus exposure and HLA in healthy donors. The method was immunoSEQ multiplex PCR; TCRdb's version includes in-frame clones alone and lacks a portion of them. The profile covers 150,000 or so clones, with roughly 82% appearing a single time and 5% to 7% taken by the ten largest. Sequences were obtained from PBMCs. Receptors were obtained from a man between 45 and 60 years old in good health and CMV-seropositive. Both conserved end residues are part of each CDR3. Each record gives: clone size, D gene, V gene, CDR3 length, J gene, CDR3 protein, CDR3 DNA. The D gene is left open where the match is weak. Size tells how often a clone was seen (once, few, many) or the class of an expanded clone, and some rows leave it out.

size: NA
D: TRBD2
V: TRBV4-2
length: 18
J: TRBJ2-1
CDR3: CASSQDRNGRASYNEQFF
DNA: TGTGCCAGCAGCCAAGATCGAAACGGGAGGGCGTCCTACAATGAGCAGTTCTTC

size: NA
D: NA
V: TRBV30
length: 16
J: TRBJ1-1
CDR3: CAWSPLRGPLNTEAFF
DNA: TGTGCCTGGAGCCCCCTCAGGGGTCCCCTGAACACTGAAGCTTTCTTT

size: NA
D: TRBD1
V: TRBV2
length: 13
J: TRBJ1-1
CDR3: CASSETGVTEAFF
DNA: TGTGCCAGCAGTGAAACAGGGGTCACTGAAGCTTTCTTT

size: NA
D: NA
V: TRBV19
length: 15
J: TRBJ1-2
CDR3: CASSISSGSNYGYTF
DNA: TGTGCCAGTAGTATTAGCTCGGGTTCTAACTATGGCTACACCTTC

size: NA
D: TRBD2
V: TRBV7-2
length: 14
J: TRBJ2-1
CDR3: CASSWASGRGEQFF
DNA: TGTGCCAGCAGCTGGGCTAGCGGGAGGGGGGAGCAGTTCTTC

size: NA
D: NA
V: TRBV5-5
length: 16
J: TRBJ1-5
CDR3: CASSLSRQVANQPQHF
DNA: TGTGCCAGCAGCTTGAGTCGACAGGTAGCCAATCAGCCCCAGCATTTT

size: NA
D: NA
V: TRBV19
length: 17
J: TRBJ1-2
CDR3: CASSKTPWTVANYGYTF
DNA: TGTGCCAGTAGTAAAACCCCATGGACAGTTGCTAACTATGGCTACACCTTC

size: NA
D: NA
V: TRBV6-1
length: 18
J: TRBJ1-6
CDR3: CASSVSLRRSSYNSPLHF
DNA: TGTGCCAGCAGTGTATCCTTGAGACGGAGCTCCTATAATTCACCCCTCCACTTT

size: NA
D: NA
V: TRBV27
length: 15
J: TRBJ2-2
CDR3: CASRAGTQRPGELFF
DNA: TGTGCCAGCAGGGCCGGGACTCAAAGACCCGGGGAGCTGTTTTTT

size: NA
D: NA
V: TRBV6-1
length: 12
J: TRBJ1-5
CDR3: CASSEVLQPQHF
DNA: TGTGCCAGCAGTGAAGTTCTTCAGCCCCAGCATTTT

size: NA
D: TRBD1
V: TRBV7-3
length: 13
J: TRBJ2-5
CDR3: CASSPTGSGEQYF
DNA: TGTGCCAGCAGCCCGACAGGGAGTGGAGAGCAGTACTTC

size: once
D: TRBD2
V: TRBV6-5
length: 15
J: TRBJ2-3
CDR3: CASSLAGSRTDTQYF
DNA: TGTGCCAGCAGCCTAGCGGGGTCTCGCACAGATACGCAGTATTTT

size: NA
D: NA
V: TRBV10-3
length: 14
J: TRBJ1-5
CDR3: CAIGEEYSNQPQHF
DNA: TGTGCCATCGGGGAGGAGTATAGCAATCAGCCCCAGCATTTT

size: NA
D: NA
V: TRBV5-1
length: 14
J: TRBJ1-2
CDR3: CASSSVTGVYGYTF
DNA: TGCGCCAGCAGCTCGGTGACAGGCGTCTATGGCTACACCTTC

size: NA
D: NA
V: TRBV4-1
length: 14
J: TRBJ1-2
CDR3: CASSQDAGGYGYTF
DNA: TGCGCCAGCAGCCAAGATGCGGGGGGATATGGCTACACCTTC

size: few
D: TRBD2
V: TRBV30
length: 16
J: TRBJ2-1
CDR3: CAWSVWASGSHNEQFF
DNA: TGTGCCTGGAGTGTCTGGGCTAGCGGGAGTCACAATGAGCAGTTCTTC

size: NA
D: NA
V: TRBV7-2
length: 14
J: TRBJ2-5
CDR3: CASSRPGRLETQYF
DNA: TGTGCCAGCAGCCGCCCGGGGAGGTTAGAGACCCAGTACTTC

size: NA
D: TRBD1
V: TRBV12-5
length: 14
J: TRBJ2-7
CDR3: CASRPRQGGYEQYF
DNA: TGTGCTAGCAGGCCGCGACAGGGGGGTTACGAGCAGTACTTC

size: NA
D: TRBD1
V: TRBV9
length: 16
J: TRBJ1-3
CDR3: CASSARDRSSGNTIYF
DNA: TGTGCCAGCAGCGCCCGGGACAGGAGCTCTGGAAACACCATATATTTT

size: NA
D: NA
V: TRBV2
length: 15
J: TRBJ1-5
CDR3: CASSEVRQGFQPQHF
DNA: TGTGCCAGCAGTGAAGTGAGGCAGGGGTTTCAGCCCCAGCATTTT

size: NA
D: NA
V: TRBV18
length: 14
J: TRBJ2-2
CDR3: CASSPPRDTGELFF
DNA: TGTGCCAGCTCACCACCCAGGGACACCGGGGAGCTGTTTTTT

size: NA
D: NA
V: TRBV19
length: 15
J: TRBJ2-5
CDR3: CASSPYRGGDETQYF
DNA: TGTGCCAGTAGTCCCTATCGCGGGGGCGACGAGACCCAGTACTTC

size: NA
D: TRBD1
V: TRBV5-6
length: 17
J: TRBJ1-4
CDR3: CASSADRDPTTNEKLFF
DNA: TGTGCCAGCAGCGCGGACAGGGACCCTACAACTAATGAAAAACTGTTTTTT

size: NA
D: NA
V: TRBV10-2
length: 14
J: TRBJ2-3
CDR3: CASGGTARTDTQYF
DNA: TGCGCCAGCGGGGGGACAGCAAGGACAGATACGCAGTATTTT

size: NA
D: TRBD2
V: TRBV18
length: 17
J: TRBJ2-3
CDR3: CASSLLGRGATSDTQYF
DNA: TGTGCCAGCTCTCTCCTCGGGAGGGGGGCCACATCCGATACGCAGTATTTT

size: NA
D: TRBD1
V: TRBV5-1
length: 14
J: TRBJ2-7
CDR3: CASSRGQGTDEQYF
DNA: TGCGCCAGCAGCCGGGGACAGGGCACCGACGAGCAGTACTTC

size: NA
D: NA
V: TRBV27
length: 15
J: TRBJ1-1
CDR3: CASSLKGRGDTEAFF
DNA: TGTGCCAGCAGTTTAAAGGGGAGGGGGGACACTGAAGCTTTCTTT

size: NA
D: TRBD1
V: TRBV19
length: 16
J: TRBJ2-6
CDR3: CASSMDRFYAHNVLTF
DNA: TGTGCCAGTAGCATGGACAGGTTTTACGCCCACAACGTCCTGACTTTC

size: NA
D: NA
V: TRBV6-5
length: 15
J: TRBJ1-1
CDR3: CASSAGRFLITEAFF
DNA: TGTGCCAGCAGCGCGGGTCGATTTCTGATCACTGAAGCTTTCTTT

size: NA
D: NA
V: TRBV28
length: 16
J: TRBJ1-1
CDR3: CASRPIIRLTNTEAFF
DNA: TGTGCCAGCAGACCGATCATCCGACTGACGAACACTGAAGCTTTCTTT

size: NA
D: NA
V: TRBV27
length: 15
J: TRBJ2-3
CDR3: CASSLRQALTDTQYF
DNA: TGTGCCAGCAGTTTGAGACAGGCACTCACAGATACGCAGTATTTT

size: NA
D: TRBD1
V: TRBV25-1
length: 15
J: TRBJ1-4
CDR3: CASSGWTGANEKLFF
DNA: TGTGCCAGCAGTGGTTGGACAGGAGCTAATGAAAAACTGTTTTTT

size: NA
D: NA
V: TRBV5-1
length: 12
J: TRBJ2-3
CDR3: CASSPVGDTQYF
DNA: TGCGCCAGCAGCCCGGTCGGGGATACGCAGTATTTT

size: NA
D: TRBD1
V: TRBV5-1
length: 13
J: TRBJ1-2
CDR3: CASSLSVGDREAF
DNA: TGCGCCAGCAGCTTGTCGGTGGGGGACAGAGAGGCATTC

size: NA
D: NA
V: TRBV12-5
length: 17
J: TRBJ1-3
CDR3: CASGLDHDRVTGNTIYF
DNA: TGTGCTAGTGGTTTGGACCATGACCGGGTGACTGGAAACACCATATATTTT

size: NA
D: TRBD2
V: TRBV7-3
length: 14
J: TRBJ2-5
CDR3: CASSLGGRGETQYF
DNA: TGTGCCAGCAGCTTAGGCGGGAGGGGAGAGACCCAGTACTTC

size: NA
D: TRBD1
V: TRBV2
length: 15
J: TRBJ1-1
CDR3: CALSGGQGGTLEAFF
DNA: TGTGCCCTAAGCGGGGGACAGGGGGGGACACTTGAAGCTTTCTTT

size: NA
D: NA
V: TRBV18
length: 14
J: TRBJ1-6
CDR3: CASSQTGYNSPLHF
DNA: TGTGCCAGCTCACAAACAGGGTATAATTCACCCCTCCACTTT

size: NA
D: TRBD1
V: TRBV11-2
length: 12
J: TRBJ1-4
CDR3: CASSLDREKLFF
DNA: TGTGCCAGCAGCCTGGACAGGGAAAAACTGTTTTTT

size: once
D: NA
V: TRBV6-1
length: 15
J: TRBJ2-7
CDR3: CASSEGDFLGYEQYF
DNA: TGTGCCAGCAGTGAAGGAGACTTTCTCGGCTACGAGCAGTACTTC

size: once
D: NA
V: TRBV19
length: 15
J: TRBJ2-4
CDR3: CASSLPDSAKNIQYF
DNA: TGTGCCAGTAGTTTGCCTGACTCGGCCAAAAACATTCAGTACTTC

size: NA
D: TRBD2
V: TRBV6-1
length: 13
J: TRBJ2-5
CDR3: CASKAGGRETQYF
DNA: TGTGCCAGCAAGGCGGGGGGCAGGGAGACCCAGTACTTC

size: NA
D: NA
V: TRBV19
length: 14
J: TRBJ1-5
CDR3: CASSYDGGRQPQHF
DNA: TGTGCCAGTAGTTACGATGGAGGGAGGCAGCCCCAGCATTTT

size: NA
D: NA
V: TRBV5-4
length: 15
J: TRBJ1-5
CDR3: CASSLEPTGGWPQHF
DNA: TGTGCCAGCAGCCTAGAACCGACTGGTGGTTGGCCCCAGCATTTT

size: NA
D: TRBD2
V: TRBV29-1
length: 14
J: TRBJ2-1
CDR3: CSAESGGADNEQFF
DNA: TGCAGCGCCGAGTCCGGGGGGGCAGACAATGAGCAGTTCTTC

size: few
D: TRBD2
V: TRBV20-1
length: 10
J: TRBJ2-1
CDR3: CSVGPGGRFF
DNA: TGCAGTGTTGGACCGGGGGGGCGGTTCTTC